These 16 T cell receptor beta chains were sequenced from one sample in a study of blood T cell repertoires in COVID-19. The table came from immunoSEQ multiplex PCR; TCRdb's copy has only in-frame clones and leaves some out. The sample contains about 180,000 clones, around 86% of which appear only once. Material for sequencing was peripheral blood. The origin of the receptors is a man in his fifties or sixties with active or convalescent COVID-19.

The chain is built from TRBV21-1 and TRBJ2-4; the D segment call TRBD1 is taken from the table without a DNA check. TRBV21-1 is described as a pseudogene. This CDR3 region has 18 residues. The CDR3 bases are TGTGCCAGCAGCAAAGCGTGCACAGGGTGGGCCAAACGAAACATTCAGTACTTC. It codes for CASSKACTGWAKRNIQYF.

The CDR3 here is CSGFGTGVEKLFF. For the CDR3, the DNA is TGCAGCGGCTTCGGGACAGGGGTTGAAAAACTGTTTTTT. This sequence joins TRBV29-1 and TRBJ1-4; 10 nucleotides line up with TRBD1. This CDR3 is 13 amino acids long. The germline V gene has CDR1 SQVTM and CDR2 ANQGSEA. V was pared by 7 bases and J by 7 bases, with 6 bases of the junction left unmatched.

The chain couples TRBV27 to TRBJ1-2; 10 bases agree with TRBD1. The V segment lost 8 bases and the J segment 2 bases; nucleotides outside the gene matches: 5. Per germline, CDR1 MNHEY and CDR2 SMNVEV (reference sequence). The length of the CDR3 is 14 residues. CDR3 sequence (DNA): TGTGCCAGCGGGCCGGGACAGGGGAACTATGGCTACACCTTC. Protein: CASGPGQGNYGYTF.

J is TRBJ2-1 and V is TRBV5-4; D is possibly TRBD2 (6 bases). V was clipped by 5 bases and J by 5 bases, with 23 bases between them. From germline, CDR1 is SGHNT and CDR2 YYREEE (reference sequence). The CDR3 has 17 residues. CDR3 in amino acids: CASSPMTGTQRDNEQFF. The CDR3 nucleotides are TGTGCCAGCAGTCCTATGACCGGGACTCAAAGGGACAATGAGCAGTTCTTC.

The J gene is TRBJ1-6, the V gene TRBV19; no clear D. Trimming removed 7 bases from V and 7 bases from J, with 14 bases in between. This CDR3 has 14 amino acids. The germline CDR1 and CDR2 sequences are LNHDA and SQIVND (reference sequence). The CDR3 DNA is TGTGCCAGTAATTTGGGAGTCACCAATTCACCCCTCCACTTT. It is translated as CASNLGVTNSPLHF.

The chain uses TRBV12-3 or TRBV12-4 and TRBJ1-5; D is uncertain. The V and J ends lost 3 bases and 9 bases respectively, with 6 bases between them. The CDR3 is 11 amino acids. The CDR3 region has the DNA TGTGCCAGCAGTTTCCGAGGGCCCCAGCATTTT. Translated: CASSFRGPQHF.

This chain uses TRBV28 with TRBJ1-1; no reliable D call. The CDR3 loop spans 12 amino acids. V was pared by 6 bases and J by 1 base, with 6 bases between. Per germline, CDR1 MDHEN and CDR2 SYDVKM. The CDR3 coding sequence is TGTGCCAGCAGCTCCAGGAACACTGAAGCTTTCTTT. Its protein product is CASSSRNTEAFF.

V gene TRBV7-2 combines with J gene TRBJ1-5; 7 positions match TRBD1. Germline CDR1 reads SGHTA; CDR2 reads FQGNSA. V trimming: 1 base; J trimming: 7 bases; junction bases outside the gene matches: 7. The CDR3 spans 15 residues. The CDR3 coding sequence is TGTGCCAGCAGCTTAGGGACAGGAACCGGCCAGCCCCAGCATTTT. This gives the protein CASSLGTGTGQPQHF.

The chain employs TRBV25-1 and TRBJ2-1; 7 bases match TRBD1. Germline V gene lookup returns CDR1 MGHDK and CDR2 SYGVNS. The CDR3 has 16 residues. V shed 4 bases, J shed 0 bases, and the junction held 6 bases outside the gene matches. CDR3 sequence (DNA): TGTGCCAGCAGTGGACAGGGTCTAAGCTCCTACAATGAGCAGTTCTTC. It codes for CASSGQGLSSYNEQFF. Complete variable domain (other parts from reference TRBV25-1 and TRBJ2-1): EADIYQTPRYLVIGTGKKITLECSQTMGHDKMYWYQQDPGMELHLIHYSYGVNSTEKGDLSSESTVSRIRTEHFPLTLESARPSHTSQYLCASSGQGLSSYNEQFFGPGTRLTVL.

The chain links TRBV27 to TRBJ1-1; 7 positions agree with TRBD1. This CDR3 comprises 13 residues. With 5 bases clipped from V and 3 bases from J, the junction kept 3 bases outside the gene matches. Germline loops: CDR1 MNHEY, CDR2 SMNVEV (reference sequence). For the CDR3, the DNA is TGTGCCAGCAGTATTAGGGGGCACACTGAAGCTTTCTTT. Protein sequence: CASSIRGHTEAFF.

J is TRBJ1-5 and V is TRBV19; the D gene is possibly TRBD1 (5 bases). The CDR3 runs 14 residues. V was clipped by 8 bases and J by 4 bases, with 15 bases between them. Germline loops: CDR1 LNHDA, CDR2 SQIVND (reference sequence). The CDR3 spells CASRAGNVNQPQHF. The CDR3 bases are TGTGCCAGTCGTGCAGGGAACGTAAATCAGCCCCAGCATTTT.

The gene calls are TRBV29-1 and TRBJ1-1; D gene ambiguous. V was trimmed by 6 bases and J by 11 bases, leaving 22 bases between them. Germline CDR1 SQVTM, CDR2 ANQGSEA. The CDR3 spans 13 residues. The CDR3 here is CSVAGIFERSAFF. CDR3 nucleotides: TGCAGCGTCGCCGGGATATTCGAACGATCGGCTTTCTTT.

CDR3 DNA: TGTGCCAGCAGTGAAACAGGGACTAATGAAAAACTGTTTTTT. It is translated as CASSETGTNEKLFF. The chain has TRBV2 and TRBJ1-4; D is perhaps TRBD1 (6 bases). Germline V CDR1 and CDR2: SNHLY, FYNNEI. The CDR3 is made up of 14 amino acids. Trimming removed 2 bases from V and 2 bases from J, with 6 bases in between.

This clone came up a few times. The chain combines TRBV28 with TRBJ2-7, with TRBD1 matching 8 bases. Losses at the gene ends were 6 bases for V and 3 bases for J; bases not matched to a gene: 1. Germline CDR1 MDHEN, CDR2 SYDVKM. The CDR3 runs 12 residues. The CDR3 nucleotides read TGTGCCAGCAGGGACAGGGTCTACGAGCAGTACTTC. It specifies CASRDRVYEQYF.

This chain joins TRBV19 and TRBJ2-7; 8 nucleotides align to TRBD1. Germline V lookup: CDR1 LNHDA, CDR2 SQIVND (reference sequence). The V segment lost 4 bases and the J segment 6 bases; nucleotides outside the gene matches: 8. The CDR3 covers 14 residues. The CDR3 DNA sequence: TGTGCCAGTAGTAGGCAACAGGGGGGAGGCGAGCAGTACTTC. Translated: CASSRQQGGGEQYF. Full variable domain (rest looked up from reference TRBV19 and TRBJ2-7): DGGITQSPKYLFRKEGQNVTLSCEQNLNHDAMYWYRQDPGQGLRLIYYSQIVNDFQKGDIAEGYSVSREKKESFPLTVTSAQKNPTAFYLCASSRQQGGGEQYFGPGTRLTVT.

V gene TRBV2 combines with J gene TRBJ2-7; D is unresolved. Trimming cost V 8 bases and J 1 base, with 9 bases left between them. Germline V CDR1 and CDR2: SNHLY, FYNNEI. This CDR3 comprises 12 residues. CDR3 coding DNA: TGTGCCAGCGACCAGGAATCCTACGAGCAGTACTTC. Its protein is CASDQESYEQYF.